This paragraph reports one T cell receptor beta chain. The data stem from a study of blood T cell repertoires in COVID-19. At the level of the study: Some COVID-19 samples were acute and others convalescent; all came from the United States, Italy and Spain. PBMCs, B-cell-depleted T cells, or T cells provided the cDNA or gDNA that made up the material.

Authors' methods: Estimated nucleated cell counts came from reference gene primer amplification. The method was immunoSEQ multiplex PCR; TCRdb's version includes in-frame clones alone and lacks a portion of them. V, J and clone size are those of that table, while D and trimming were read from the DNA. This sample has 92,000 or so clones, with around 72% found just once. Germline values: CDR1 GTSNPN, CDR2 SVGIG (reference sequence). The CDR3 sequence is 15 residues long. The trim removed 2 bases at V and 1 base at J, leaving 7 bases unmatched. The chain has TRBV30 and TRBJ1-1; 7 bases are shared with TRBD1. The sample taken for sequencing was peripheral blood. This sequence was found in a woman over 75 with acute or convalescent COVID-19. CDR3: CAWSRHRGGNTEAFF. DNA of the CDR3: TGTGCCTGGAGTAGACACAGGGGAGGGAACACTGAAGCTTTCTTT.